This T cell receptor beta chain was sequenced in a study of shared clonotypes between healthy human individuals. Study in general: Per donor, CD8 memory used one plate, CD8 naive used two, CD4 memory used three and CD4 naive used three. General study findings and limits: Sharing across four donors was highest in naive CD4 (roughly 5%) and lowest in memory CD8 (approximately 0.4%).

Assay execution took place at the deep level. The table came from immunoSEQ multiplex PCR; TCRdb's copy has only in-frame clones and leaves some out. In the table there are roughly 1,100,000 clones, approximately 72% of which are singletons. Concerning this clone: Its antigen is unidentified.

Sequencing input: memory CD4+ T cells sorted from blood. This sample's subset: CD45RA-negative fraction. The clonotype comes from a man aged 18-30 years in good health.

Written as DNA, the CDR3 is TGTGCCAGCAGTTGGGGGTTTGAAAAACTGTTTTTT. The encoded protein is CASSWGFEKLFF. The chain links TRBV7-9 to TRBJ1-4, with a possible D match to TRBD1 (5 bases). The V gene's germline CDR1 is SEHNR and CDR2 FQNEAQ (reference sequence). V lost 6 bases and J lost 7, with 9 bases in between. This CDR3 spans 12 amino acids.